This T cell receptor (beta chain) stems from a study of post-analysis software for immune sequencing data. Findings and limits, study-wide: Significantly decreased normalized Chao1 diversity was recorded for multiple sclerosis patients relative to controls. TRBV5-6, TRBV5-1 and TRBV20-1 belonged to a set of roughly five TRBV segments that were more frequent in patients than controls.

This CDR3 contains 13 residues. Germline lookup yields CDR1 DFQATT and CDR2 SNEGSKA (reference sequence). V was pared by 4 bases and J by 3 bases, with 6 bases of the junction left unmatched. The TCR beta cDNA libraries contained unique molecular identifiers. One entry per CDR3 protein, called by TCRdb with MiXCR from the PCR reads. The repertoire holds about 620,000 distinct CDR3 sequences, with 44% as singletons. This clonotype was seen more than once but under ten times. Its target is unknown. This TCR was sampled from a girl between 5 and 17 years old with multiple sclerosis. This chain joins TRBV20-1 and TRBJ2-7, with 7 bases that match TRBD1. Material: blood. The CDR3 DNA reads as TGCAGTGCTATCGGACAGGCAGGCTACGAGCAGTACTTC. Amino acid sequence: CSAIGQAGYEQYF.